A selection of T cell receptor beta chains follows, all from one sample in a study of blood T cell repertoires in COVID-19. Sequencing was performed with immunoSEQ multiplex PCR; in TCRdb, only in-frame clones are kept and a portion is missing. The data contain 230,000 or so clones, 88% of them singletons. The sequenced material came from PBMCs or T cells enriched from blood (not recorded which). These receptors came from a woman between 25 and 40 years old who had recovered from COVID-19. Both conserved end residues are part of each CDR3. The order of the fields is D gene, J gene, clone size, V gene, CDR3 protein, CDR3 DNA. A D gene is named only where the DNA matches it firmly. For some rows the clone size is stated as once, few or many, or as a class when expanded; others skip it.

TRBD1 TRBJ1-5 once TRBV3-1/TRBV3-2 CASSQVTGVQPQHF TGTGCCAGCAGCCAGGTAACAGGGGTCCAGCCCCAGCATTTT
- TRBJ1-3 - TRBV27 CASSSGSSGNTIYF TGTGCCAGCAGTAGCGGAAGCTCTGGAAACACCATATATTTT
- TRBJ1-4 - TRBV6-6 CASLDRTNEKLFF TGTGCCAGCTTAGACAGGACTAATGAAAAACTGTTTTTT
TRBD1 TRBJ1-4 - TRBV15 CATSSTGAREKLFF TGTGCCACCAGCAGTACAGGGGCTCGTGAAAAACTGTTTTTT
- TRBJ2-1 - TRBV6-5 CASSPGSTYNEQFF TGTGCCAGCAGTCCGGGATCTACCTACAATGAGCAGTTCTTC
TRBD1 TRBJ2-4 once TRBV11-1 CASSPDRVAKNIQYF TGTGCCAGCAGCCCCGACAGGGTGGCCAAAAACATTCAGTACTTC
- TRBJ2-2 - TRBV2 CASSGGSPTNTGELFF TGTGCCAGCAGTGGAGGGAGTCCCACCAACACCGGGGAGCTGTTTTTT
TRBD1 TRBJ2-3 - TRBV27 CASSLFPQGAVTDTQYF TGTGCCAGCAGTCTTTTCCCCCAGGGGGCAGTCACAGATACGCAGTATTTT
- TRBJ1-1 - TRBV19 CASSIVNTEAFF TGTGCCAGTAGTATAGTTAACACCGAAGCTTTCTTT
TRBD1 TRBJ2-7 - TRBV19 CASSPDRGRPYEQYF TGTGCCAGTAGCCCCGACAGGGGGCGCCCCTACGAGCAGTACTTC
TRBD1 TRBJ1-2 - TRBV6-2/TRBV6-3 CASSYPLGQFYTF TGTGCCAGCAGTTACCCCTTGGGACAGTTCTACACCTTC
- TRBJ2-3 - TRBV29-1 CSGQQGVTDTQYF TGCAGCGGGCAACAGGGTGTGACAGATACGCAGTATTTT
TRBD1 TRBJ2-6 - TRBV28 CASSFPGQGISGANVLTF TGTGCCAGCAGTTTCCCGGGACAGGGGATATCTGGGGCCAACGTCCTGACTTTC
TRBD1 TRBJ1-1 once TRBV12-3/TRBV12-4 CASSGTGGREAFF TGTGCCAGCAGCGGGACAGGCGGGCGAGAAGCTTTCTTT
TRBD2 TRBJ2-1 - TRBV27 CASSLYLAGGPYNEQFF TGTGCCAGCAGTTTATACCTAGCGGGGGGGCCCTACAATGAGCAGTTCTTC
- TRBJ2-7 - TRBV27 CASSLSSDGYEQYF TGTGCCAGCAGTTTATCGTCCGACGGGTACGAGCAGTACTTC
- TRBJ1-1 - TRBV12-3/TRBV12-4 CASSLVPFPEAFF TGTGCCAGCAGTTTAGTCCCTTTTCCTGAAGCTTTCTTT